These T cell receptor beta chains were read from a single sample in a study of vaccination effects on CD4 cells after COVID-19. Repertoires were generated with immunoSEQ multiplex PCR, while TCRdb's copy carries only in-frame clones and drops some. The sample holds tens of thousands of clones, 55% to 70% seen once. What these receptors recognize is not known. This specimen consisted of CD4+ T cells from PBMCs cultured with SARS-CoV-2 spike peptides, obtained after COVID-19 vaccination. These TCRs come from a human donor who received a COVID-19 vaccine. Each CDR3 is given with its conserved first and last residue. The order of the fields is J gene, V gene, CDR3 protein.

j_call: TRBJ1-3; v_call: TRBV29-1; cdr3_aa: CSVGTGGNTIYF
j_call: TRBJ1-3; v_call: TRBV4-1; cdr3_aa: CASSRQGLVLAGNTIYF
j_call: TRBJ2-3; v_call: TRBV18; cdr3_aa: CASSPPIRTDTQYF
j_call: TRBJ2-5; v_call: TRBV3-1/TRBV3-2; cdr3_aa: CASSHILAGGGETQYF
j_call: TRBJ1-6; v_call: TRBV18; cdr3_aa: CASTGQHLENSPLHF
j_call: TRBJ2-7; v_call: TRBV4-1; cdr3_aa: CASSQAQTSFHEQYF
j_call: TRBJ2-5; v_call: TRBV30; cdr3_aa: CAWSQGGETQYF
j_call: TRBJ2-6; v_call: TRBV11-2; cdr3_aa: CASSYMGLGANVLTF
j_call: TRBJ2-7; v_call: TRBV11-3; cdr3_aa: CASSLRLGSSYEQYF
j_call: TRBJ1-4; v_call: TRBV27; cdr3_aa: CASSSGLTNEKLFF
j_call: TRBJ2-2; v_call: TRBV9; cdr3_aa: CASSVDSGPGELFF
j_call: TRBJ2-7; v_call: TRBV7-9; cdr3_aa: CASSVGPEGREQYF
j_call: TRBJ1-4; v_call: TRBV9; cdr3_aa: CASSVGSLANEKLFF
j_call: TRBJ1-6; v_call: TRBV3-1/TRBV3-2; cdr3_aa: CASSQHTGEPLHF
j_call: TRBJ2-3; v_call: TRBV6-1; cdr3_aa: CASSEGRGTDTQYF
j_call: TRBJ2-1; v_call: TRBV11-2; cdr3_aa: CASLGASGRAGYRFF
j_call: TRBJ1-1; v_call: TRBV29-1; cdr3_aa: CSVVRTPNTEAFF
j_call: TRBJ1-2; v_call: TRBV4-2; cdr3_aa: CASSPGGGTSGGYTF
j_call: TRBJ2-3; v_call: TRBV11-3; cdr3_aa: CASSPSGSLDTQYF
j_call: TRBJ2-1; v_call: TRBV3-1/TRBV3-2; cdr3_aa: CASSTRTPLYNEQFF
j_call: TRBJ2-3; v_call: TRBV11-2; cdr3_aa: CASSLAHGDTQYF
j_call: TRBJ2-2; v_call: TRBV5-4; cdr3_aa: CASSLAGITGELFF
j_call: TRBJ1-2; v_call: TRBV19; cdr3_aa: CASRGGPNYGYTF
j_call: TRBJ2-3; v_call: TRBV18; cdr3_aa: CASSPGREATDTQYF
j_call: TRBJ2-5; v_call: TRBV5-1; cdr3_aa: CASSQLSAHGGTQYF
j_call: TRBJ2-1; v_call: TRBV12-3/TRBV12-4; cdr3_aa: CASLGRRNEQFF
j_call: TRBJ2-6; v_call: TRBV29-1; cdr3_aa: CSVRTIGANVLTF
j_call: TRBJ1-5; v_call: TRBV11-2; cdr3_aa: CASSRGGSQPQHF
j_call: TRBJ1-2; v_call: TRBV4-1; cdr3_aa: CASSQVGSKIRGYTF
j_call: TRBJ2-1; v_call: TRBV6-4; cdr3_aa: CASRRGELADNEQFF
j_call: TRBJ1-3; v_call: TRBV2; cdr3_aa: CASSEGTVYSGNTIYF
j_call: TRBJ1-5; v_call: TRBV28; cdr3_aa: CASSLSGGDSGIQPQHF
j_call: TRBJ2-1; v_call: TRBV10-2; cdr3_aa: CASSESGASGTLLNEQFF
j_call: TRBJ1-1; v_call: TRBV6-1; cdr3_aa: CASSEIQGVRTEAFF
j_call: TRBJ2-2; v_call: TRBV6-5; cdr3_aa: CASRGHQEGTGELFF
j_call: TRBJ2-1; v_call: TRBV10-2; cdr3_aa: CASNMGQGTYNEQFF
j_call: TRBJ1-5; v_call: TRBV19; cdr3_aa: CASSTQPTGGNQPQHF
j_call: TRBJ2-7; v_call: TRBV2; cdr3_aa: CASSQTSGRLYEQYF
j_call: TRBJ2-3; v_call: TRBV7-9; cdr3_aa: CASSLGGHFTDTQYF
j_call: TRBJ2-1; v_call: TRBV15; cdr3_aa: CATSRRLAAYNEQFF
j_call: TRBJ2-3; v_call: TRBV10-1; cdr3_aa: CASSVEGTDTQYF
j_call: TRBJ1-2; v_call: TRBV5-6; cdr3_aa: CASSLGTGNFGYTF
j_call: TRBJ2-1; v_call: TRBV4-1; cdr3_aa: CASRHPGGSYNEQFF
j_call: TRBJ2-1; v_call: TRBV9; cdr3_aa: CASSVGGLAGSNEQFF
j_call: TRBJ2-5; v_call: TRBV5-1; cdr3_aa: CASSLAGTRETQYF
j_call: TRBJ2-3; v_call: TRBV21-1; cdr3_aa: CASSERGRGTDTQYF
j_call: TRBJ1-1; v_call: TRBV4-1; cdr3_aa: CASSQPTQGLGTEAFF